This TCR beta chain came from a study of CDR3 diversity in severe acne. Using its own MiXCR run on the PCR reads, TCRdb lists one record per CDR3 protein. The sample includes approximately 90,000 distinct CDR3 sequences, approximately 49% of them seen just once. The sample holds many counts of this clonotype. Germline V gene lookup returns CDR1 DFQATT and CDR2 SNEGSKA (reference sequence). Germline trimming cut 5 bases from V and 4 bases from J; bases unmatched to any gene: 8. This CDR3 is built from 15 residues. The sequence derives from a male donor with severe acne vulgaris. The chain combines TRBV20-1 with TRBJ2-1, with TRBD2 identical over 10 bases. Sequencing used blood. The CDR3: CSAPKASGSYNEQFF. CDR3 nucleotide sequence: TGCAGTGCTCCGAAAGCTAGCGGGAGTTACAATGAGCAGTTCTTC.